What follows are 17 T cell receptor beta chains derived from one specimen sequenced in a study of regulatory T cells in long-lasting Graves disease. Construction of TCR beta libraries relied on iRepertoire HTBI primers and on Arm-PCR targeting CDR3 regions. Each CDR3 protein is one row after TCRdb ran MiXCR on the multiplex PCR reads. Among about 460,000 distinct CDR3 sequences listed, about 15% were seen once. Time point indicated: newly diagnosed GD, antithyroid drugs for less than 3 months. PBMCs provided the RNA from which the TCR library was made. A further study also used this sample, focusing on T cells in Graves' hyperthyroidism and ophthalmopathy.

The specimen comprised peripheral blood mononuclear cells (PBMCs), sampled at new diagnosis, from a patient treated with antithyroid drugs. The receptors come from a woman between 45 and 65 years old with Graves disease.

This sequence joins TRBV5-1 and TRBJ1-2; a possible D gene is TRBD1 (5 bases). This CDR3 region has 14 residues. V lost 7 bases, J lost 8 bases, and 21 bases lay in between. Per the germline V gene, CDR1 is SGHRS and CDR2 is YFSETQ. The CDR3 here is CASGPGAAGDGYTF. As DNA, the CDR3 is TGCGCCAGCGGGCCCGGGGCGGCGGGTGACGGCTACACCTTC.

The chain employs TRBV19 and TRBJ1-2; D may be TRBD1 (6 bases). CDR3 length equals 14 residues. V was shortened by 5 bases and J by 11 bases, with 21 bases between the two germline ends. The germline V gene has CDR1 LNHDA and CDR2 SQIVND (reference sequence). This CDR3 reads CASSPGTDTRGYTF. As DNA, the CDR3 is TGTGCCAGTAGTCCGGGGACGGATACTAGGGGGTACACCTTC.

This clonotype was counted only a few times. CDR3 sequence (DNA): TGCAGTGCTAGAGAACAGGGGACCTCCTACGAGCAGTACTTC. This codes for CSAREQGTSYEQYF. The V gene is TRBV20-1, the J gene TRBJ2-7; TRBD1 agrees at 7 bases. CDR1 is DFQATT, CDR2 SNEGSKA, per germline (reference sequence). Unmatched junction bases numbered 2, after V lost 0 bases and J lost 0 bases. This CDR3 has 14 residues.

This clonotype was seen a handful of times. CDR3 in DNA: TGTGCCAGCAGCCAAGATGATCGGGGACCCATGAACACTGAAGCTTTCTTT. Its translation is CASSQDDRGPMNTEAFF. The chain is built from TRBV3-1 and TRBJ1-1; TRBD1 is a possible D gene (5 bases). This CDR3 is built from 17 residues. The V end was cut by 0 bases, the J end by 0 bases, with 14 bases between. Germline CDR1 and CDR2: LGHDT and YNNKEL (reference sequence).

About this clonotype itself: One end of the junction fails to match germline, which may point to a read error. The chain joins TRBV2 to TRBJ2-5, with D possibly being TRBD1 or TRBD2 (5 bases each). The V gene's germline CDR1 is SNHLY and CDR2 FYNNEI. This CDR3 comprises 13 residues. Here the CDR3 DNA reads TGTGCCAGCAGTGATCGGGACCAGGAGACCCAGTACTTC. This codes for CASSDRDQETQYF.

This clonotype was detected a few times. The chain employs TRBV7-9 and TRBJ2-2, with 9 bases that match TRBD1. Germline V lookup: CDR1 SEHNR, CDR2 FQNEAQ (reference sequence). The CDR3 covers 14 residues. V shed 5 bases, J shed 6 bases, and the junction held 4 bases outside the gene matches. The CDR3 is CASSVRQGAGELFF. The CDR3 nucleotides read TGTGCCAGCAGCGTCCGACAGGGGGCCGGGGAGCTGTTTTTT.

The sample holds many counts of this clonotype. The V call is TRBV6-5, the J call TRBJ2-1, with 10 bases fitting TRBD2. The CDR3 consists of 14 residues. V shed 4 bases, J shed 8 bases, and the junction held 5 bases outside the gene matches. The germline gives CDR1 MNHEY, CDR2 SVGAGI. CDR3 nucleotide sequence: TGTGCCAGCAGTTTAGCGGGAGGAGACTATGAGCAGTTCTTC. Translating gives CASSLAGGDYEQFF.

In DNA form, the CDR3 reads TGTGCCAGCAGCCCCCCGCATGGGACAGAAGCAGATACGCAGTATTTT. Translated: CASSPPHGTEADTQYF. This chain connects TRBV5-4 to TRBJ2-3, with TRBD1 matching 7 bases. The CDR3 consists of 16 residues. Germline values: CDR1 SGHNT, CDR2 YYREEE (reference sequence). V trimming: 4 bases; J trimming: 4 bases; junction bases outside the gene matches: 12.

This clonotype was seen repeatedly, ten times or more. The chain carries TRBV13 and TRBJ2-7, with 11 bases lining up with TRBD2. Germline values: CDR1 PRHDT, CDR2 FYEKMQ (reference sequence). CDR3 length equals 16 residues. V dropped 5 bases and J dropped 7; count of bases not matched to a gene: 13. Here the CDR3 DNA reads TGTGCCAGCAGCGTTTCCATTAGCGGGAGGGGATGGGAGCAGTACTTC. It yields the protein CASSVSISGRGWEQYF.

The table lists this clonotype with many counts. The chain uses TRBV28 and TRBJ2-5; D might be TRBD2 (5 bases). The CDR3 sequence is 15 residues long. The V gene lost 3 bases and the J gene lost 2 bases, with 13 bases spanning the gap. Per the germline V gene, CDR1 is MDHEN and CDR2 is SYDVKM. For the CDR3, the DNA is TGTGCCAGCAGTTTTTCGGCTAGCTGGCAAGAGACCCAGTACTTC. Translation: CASSFSASWQETQYF.

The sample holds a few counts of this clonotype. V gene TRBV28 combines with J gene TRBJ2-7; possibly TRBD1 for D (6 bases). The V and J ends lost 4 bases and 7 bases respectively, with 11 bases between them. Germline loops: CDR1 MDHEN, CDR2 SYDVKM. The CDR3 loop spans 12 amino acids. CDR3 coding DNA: TGTGCCAGCAGTTCATCAGGGGTTGAGCAGTACTTC. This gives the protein CASSSSGVEQYF.

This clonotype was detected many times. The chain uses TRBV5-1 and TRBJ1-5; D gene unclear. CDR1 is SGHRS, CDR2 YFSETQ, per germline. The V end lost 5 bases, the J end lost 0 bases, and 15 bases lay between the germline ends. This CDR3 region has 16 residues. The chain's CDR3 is CASRAGLGSSNQPQHF. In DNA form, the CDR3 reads TGCGCCAGCAGGGCCGGACTCGGGAGTAGCAATCAGCCCCAGCATTTT.

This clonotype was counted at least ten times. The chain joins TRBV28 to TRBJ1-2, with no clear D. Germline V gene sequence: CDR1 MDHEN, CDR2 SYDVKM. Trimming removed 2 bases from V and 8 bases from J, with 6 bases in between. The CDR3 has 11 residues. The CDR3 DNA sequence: TGTGCCAGCAGTTTAGCAGGAGGCTACACCTTC. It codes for CASSLAGGYTF.

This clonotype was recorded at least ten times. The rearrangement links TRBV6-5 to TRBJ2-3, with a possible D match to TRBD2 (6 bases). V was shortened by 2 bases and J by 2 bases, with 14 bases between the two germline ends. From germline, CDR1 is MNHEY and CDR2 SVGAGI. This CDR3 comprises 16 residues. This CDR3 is CASSYGWTTDTDTQYF. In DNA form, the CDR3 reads TGTGCCAGCAGTTACGGCTGGACTACCGACACAGATACGCAGTATTTT.

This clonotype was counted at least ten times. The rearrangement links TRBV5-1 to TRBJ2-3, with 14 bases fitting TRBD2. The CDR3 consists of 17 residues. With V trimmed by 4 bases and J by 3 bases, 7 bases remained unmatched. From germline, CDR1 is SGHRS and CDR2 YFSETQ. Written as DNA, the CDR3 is TGCGCCAGCAGCGAGGGGACTAGCGGGAGTTCGACAGATACGCAGTATTTT. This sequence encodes CASSEGTSGSSTDTQYF. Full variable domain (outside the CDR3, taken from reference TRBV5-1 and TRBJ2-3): KAGVTQTPRYLIKTRGQQVTLSCSPISGHRSVSWYQQTPGQGLQFLFEYFSETQRNKGNFPGRFSGRQFSNSRSEMNVSTLELGDSALYLCASSEGTSGSSTDTQYFGPGTRLTVL.

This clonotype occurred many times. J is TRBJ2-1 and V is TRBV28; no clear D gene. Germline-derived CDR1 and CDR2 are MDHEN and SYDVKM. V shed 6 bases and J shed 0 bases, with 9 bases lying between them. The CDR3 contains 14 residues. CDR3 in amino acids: CASRVSSSYNEQFF. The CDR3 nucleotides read TGTGCCAGCAGGGTCTCGAGCTCCTACAATGAGCAGTTCTTC.

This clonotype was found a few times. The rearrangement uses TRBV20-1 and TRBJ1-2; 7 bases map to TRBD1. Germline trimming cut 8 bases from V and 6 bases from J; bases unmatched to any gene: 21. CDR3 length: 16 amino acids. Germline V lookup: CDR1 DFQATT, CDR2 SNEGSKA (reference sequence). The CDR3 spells CSTPKAPGQISNGYTF. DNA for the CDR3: TGCAGTACTCCTAAAGCCCCGGGACAGATCTCGAATGGCTACACCTTC.